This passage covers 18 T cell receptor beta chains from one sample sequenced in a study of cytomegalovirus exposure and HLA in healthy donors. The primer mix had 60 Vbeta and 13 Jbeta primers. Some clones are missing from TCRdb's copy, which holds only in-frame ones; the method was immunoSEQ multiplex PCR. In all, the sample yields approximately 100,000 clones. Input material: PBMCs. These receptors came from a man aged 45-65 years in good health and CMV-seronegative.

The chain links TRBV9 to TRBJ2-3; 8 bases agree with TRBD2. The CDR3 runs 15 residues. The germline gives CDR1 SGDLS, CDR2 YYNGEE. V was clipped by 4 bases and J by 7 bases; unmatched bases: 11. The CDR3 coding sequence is TGTGCCAGCAGCACGCGGGGGGCTGGTACAAATACGCAGTATTTT. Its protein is CASSTRGAGTNTQYF.

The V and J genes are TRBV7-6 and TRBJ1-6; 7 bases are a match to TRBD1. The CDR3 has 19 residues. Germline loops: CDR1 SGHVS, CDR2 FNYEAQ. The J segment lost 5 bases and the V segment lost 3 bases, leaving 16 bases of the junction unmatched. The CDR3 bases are TGTGCCAGCAGCTTGGAGACAGGGTTTATCAATCGCGATAATTCACCCCTCCACTTT. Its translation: CASSLETGFINRDNSPLHF.

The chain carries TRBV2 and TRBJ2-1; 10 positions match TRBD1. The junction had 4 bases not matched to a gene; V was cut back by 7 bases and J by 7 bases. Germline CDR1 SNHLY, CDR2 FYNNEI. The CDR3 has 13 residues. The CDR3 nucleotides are TGTGCCAGCACCAAGGACAGGGGGAATGAGCAGTTCTTC. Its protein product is CASTKDRGNEQFF.

This CDR3 reads CASSLRQGHYGYTF. In nucleotides, the CDR3 is TGTGCCAGCAGCTTACGCCAGGGCCACTATGGCTACACCTTC. The genes are TRBV7-9 and TRBJ1-2, with TRBD1 as a possible D gene (5 bases). Trimming shortened V by 2 bases and J by 3 bases, and 10 bases separated the two germline ends. CDR3 length equals 14 residues. Germline values: CDR1 SEHNR, CDR2 FQNEAQ (reference sequence). The full variable domain, in which reference TRBV7-9 and TRBJ1-2 provide the parts outside the CDR3, is DTGVSQNPRHKITKRGQNVTFRCDPISEHNRLYWYRQTLGQGPEFLTYFQNEAQLEKSRLLSDRFSAERPKGSFSTLEIQRTEQGDSAMYLCASSLRQGHYGYTFGSGTRLTVV.

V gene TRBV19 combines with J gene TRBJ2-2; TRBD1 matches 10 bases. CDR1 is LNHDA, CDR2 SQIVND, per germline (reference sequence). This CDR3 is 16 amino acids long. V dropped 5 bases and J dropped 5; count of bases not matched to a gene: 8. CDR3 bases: TGTGCCAGTAGTGGAGTTCGGGACAGGGGAACCGGGGAGCTGTTTTTT. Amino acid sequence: CASSGVRDRGTGELFF.

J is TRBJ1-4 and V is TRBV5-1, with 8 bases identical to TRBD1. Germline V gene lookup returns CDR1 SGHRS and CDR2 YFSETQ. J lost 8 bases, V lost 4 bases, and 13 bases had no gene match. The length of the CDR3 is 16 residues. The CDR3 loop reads CASSTGQGRGDEKLFF. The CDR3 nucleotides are TGCGCCAGCAGCACAGGACAGGGAAGAGGAGACGAAAAACTGTTTTTT.

The DNA for the CDR3 is TGCAGCTTGTTGGATGGTGGGGGCGGCTACACCTTC. Translated: CSLLDGGGGYTF. V is TRBV29-1 and J is TRBJ1-2, with D possibly TRBD1 on 6 matching bases. CDR1 is SQVTM and CDR2 is ANQGSEA in the germline V gene. The CDR3 totals 12 residues. V gave up 8 bases and J gave up 8 bases, with 18 bases separating them.

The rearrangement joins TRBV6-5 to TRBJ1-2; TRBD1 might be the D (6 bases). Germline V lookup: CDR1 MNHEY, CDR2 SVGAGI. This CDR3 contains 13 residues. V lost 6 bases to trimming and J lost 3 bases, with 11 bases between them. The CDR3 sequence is CASRLDRHYGYTF. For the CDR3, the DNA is TGTGCCAGCAGATTAGACAGGCACTATGGCTACACCTTC.

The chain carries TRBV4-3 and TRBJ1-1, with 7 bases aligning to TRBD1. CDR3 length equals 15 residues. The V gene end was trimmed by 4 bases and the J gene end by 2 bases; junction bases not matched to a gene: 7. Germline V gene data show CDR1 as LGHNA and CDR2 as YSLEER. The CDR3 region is CASSRKGDRNTEAFF. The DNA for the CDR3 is TGCGCCAGCAGCCGAAAGGGGGACAGAAACACTGAAGCTTTCTTT.

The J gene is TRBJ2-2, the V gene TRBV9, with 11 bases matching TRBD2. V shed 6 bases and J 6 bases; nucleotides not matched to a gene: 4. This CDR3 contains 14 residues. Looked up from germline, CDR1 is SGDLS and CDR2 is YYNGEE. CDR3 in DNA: TGTGCCAGCAATAAACTAGCGGGAGCCGGGGAGCTGTTTTTT. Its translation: CASNKLAGAGELFF.

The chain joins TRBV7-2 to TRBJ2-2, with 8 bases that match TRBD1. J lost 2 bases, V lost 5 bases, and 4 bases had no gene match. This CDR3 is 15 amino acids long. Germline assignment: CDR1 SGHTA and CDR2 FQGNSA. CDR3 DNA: TGTGCCAGCAGCCGGGACAGGCCAAACACCGGGGAGCTGTTTTTT. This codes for CASSRDRPNTGELFF.

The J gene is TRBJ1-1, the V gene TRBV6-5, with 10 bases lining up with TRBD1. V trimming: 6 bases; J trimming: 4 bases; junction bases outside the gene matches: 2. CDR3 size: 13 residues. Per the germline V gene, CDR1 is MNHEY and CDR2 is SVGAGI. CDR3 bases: TGTGCCAGCAGGCGGACAGGGGGCACTGAAGCTTTCTTT. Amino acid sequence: CASRRTGGTEAFF.

The DNA for the CDR3 is TGTGCCAGCAGCTTTGCGGGTAACACTGAAGCTTTCTTT. Encoded protein: CASSFAGNTEAFF. This rearrangement joins TRBV11-1 to TRBJ1-1; D gene uncertain. V was pared by 3 bases and J by 2 bases, with 7 bases between. The CDR3 runs 13 residues. CDR1 and CDR2 (germline): SGHAT, FQDESV (reference sequence).

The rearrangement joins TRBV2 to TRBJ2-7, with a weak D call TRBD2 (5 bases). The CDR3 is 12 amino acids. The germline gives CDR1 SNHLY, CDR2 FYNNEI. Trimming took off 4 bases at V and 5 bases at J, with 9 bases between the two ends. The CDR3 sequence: CASSAGYHEQYF. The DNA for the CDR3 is TGTGCCAGCAGTGCGGGGTACCACGAGCAGTACTTC.

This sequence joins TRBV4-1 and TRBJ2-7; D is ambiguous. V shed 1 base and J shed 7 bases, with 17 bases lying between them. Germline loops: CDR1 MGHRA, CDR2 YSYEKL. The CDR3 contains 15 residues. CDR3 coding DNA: TGCGCCAGCAGCCAAGGGGTGAGGTGGCCGCTTGAGCAGTACTTC. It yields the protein CASSQGVRWPLEQYF.

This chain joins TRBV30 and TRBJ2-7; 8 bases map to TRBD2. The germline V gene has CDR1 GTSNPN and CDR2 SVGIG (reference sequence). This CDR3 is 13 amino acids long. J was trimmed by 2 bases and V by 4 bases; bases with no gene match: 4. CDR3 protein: CAWILAGTYEQYF. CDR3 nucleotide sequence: TGTGCCTGGATTCTAGCGGGTACCTACGAGCAGTACTTC. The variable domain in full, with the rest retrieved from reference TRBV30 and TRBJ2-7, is SQTIHQWPATLVQPVGSPLSLECTVEGTSNPNLYWYRQAAGRGLQLLFYSVGIGQISSEVPQNLSASRPQDRQFILSSKKLLLSDSGFYLCAWILAGTYEQYFGPGTRLTVT.

Here the CDR3 DNA reads TGCAGCGTGGCCCCGGGACAGAATCAGCCCCAGCATTTT. Its translation: CSVAPGQNQPQHF. The chain joins TRBV29-1 to TRBJ1-5; 7 bases are shared with TRBD1. Germline V gene data show CDR1 as SQVTM and CDR2 as ANQGSEA. The CDR3 loop spans 13 amino acids. The V and J ends lost 6 bases and 4 bases, in that order; junction bases with no gene match: 6.

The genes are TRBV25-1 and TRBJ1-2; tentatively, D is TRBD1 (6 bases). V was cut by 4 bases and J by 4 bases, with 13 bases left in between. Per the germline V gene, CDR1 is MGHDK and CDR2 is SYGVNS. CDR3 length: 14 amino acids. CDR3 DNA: TGTGCCAGCAGTGCGGGACACCCTATCTATGGCTACACCTTC. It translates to CASSAGHPIYGYTF.